Presented here are 14 T cell receptor beta chains from one specimen sequenced in a study of prognosis after radiotherapy for stage I lung cancer. Two-round multiplex PCR, the amplification method, yielded TCR beta CDR3 from genomic DNA. First-round PCR employed TRBV- and TRBJ-specific primers for each gene. TCRdb recomputed calls from the multiplex PCR reads with MiXCR, one row per CDR3 protein. The sample records 38,000 or so distinct CDR3 sequences, around 22% being singletons. The sequencing used PBMCs, collected before or after stereotactic body radiation therapy (not recorded which). The receptor source for this set is a donor over 45 with non-small cell lung cancer.

This clonotype was recorded many times. V gene TRBV25-1 combines with J gene TRBJ1-1; D is undetermined. Trimming took off 6 bases at V and 0 bases at J, with 14 bases between the two ends. CDR1 and CDR2 from the germline V gene are MGHDK and SYGVNS. The CDR3 length is 15 residues. The CDR3 DNA is TGTGCCAGCAGCGAGGACTTAGGGCTGAACACTGAAGCTTTCTTT. Amino acids: CASSEDLGLNTEAFF.

In nucleotides, the CDR3 is TGTGCCAGCAGTTGGACAGGGGGCGGCACTGAAGCTTTCTTT. This encodes CASSWTGGGTEAFF. The chain couples TRBV5-6 to TRBJ1-1; 11 nucleotides line up with TRBD1. Looked up from germline, CDR1 is SGHDT and CDR2 is YYEEEE. The CDR3 is made up of 14 amino acids. Trimming removed 5 bases from V and 4 bases from J; junction bases left unmatched: 4.

This clonotype was picked up many times. This sequence joins TRBV4-1 and TRBJ2-1; 9 bases fit TRBD1. The CDR3 is 16 amino acids. Germline V gene sequence: CDR1 MGHRA, CDR2 YSYEKL. V trimming: 3 bases; J trimming: 8 bases; junction bases outside the gene matches: 11. CDR3 residues: CASSHPPGTGFYEQFF. The CDR3 DNA reads TGCGCCAGCAGCCACCCGCCCGGGACAGGGTTCTATGAGCAGTTCTTC.

For this clonotype: The likely explanation is a read error, given a far larger clone one base away. V is TRBV6-9 and J is TRBJ1-1; D not resolved. CDR1 is MNHGY, CDR2 SVAAGI, per germline. The CDR3 covers 16 residues. The CDR3 DNA reads as TGTGCCAGCAGTTACTCTCTGGGCAGGATGAACAATGAAGCTTTCTTT. This sequence encodes CASSYSLGRMNNEAFF.

The V call is TRBV5-4, the J call TRBJ1-1; the match to TRBD1 covers 9 bases. With V trimmed by 7 bases and J by 4 bases, 5 bases remained unmatched. Germline values: CDR1 SGHNT, CDR2 YYREEE (reference sequence). CDR3 length: 13 amino acids. CDR3 in amino acids: CASARDRVTEAFF. CDR3 DNA sequence: TGTGCCAGCGCAAGGGACAGGGTCACTGAAGCTTTCTTT.

This clonotype occurred many times. The CDR3 nucleotides are TGTGCCAGCAGTTTAGGTGGACAGCCTTCCTACGAGCAGTACTTC. Encoded protein: CASSLGGQPSYEQYF. This chain uses TRBV28 with TRBJ2-7; a possible D gene is TRBD1 (6 bases). Germline V gene lookup returns CDR1 MDHEN and CDR2 SYDVKM. Trimming took off 2 bases at V and 1 base at J, with 12 bases between the two ends. The CDR3 totals 15 residues.

There are many counts of this clonotype. The chain couples TRBV28 to TRBJ1-1; possible D gene TRBD1, 6 bases. The CDR3 extends over 16 amino acids. V lost 7 bases and J 0 bases, leaving 18 bases between the germline ends. Germline CDR1 and CDR2: MDHEN and SYDVKM. The CDR3 is CASTPGGHGVNTEAFF. The CDR3 nucleotides are TGTGCCAGCACCCCGGGGGGCCATGGGGTGAACACTGAAGCTTTCTTT.

Comment on this clonotype: With a much larger clone just one base away, this may be a read error. The chain couples TRBV27 to TRBJ2-3, with D possibly TRBD2 on 5 matching bases. V lost 6 bases to trimming and J lost 3 bases, with 19 bases between them. The germline gives CDR1 MNHEY, CDR2 SMNVEV (reference sequence). The CDR3 loop spans 16 amino acids. The CDR3 loop reads CASSRGWTGKTDTQYF. CDR3 nucleotide sequence: TGTGCCAGCAGCCGCGGCTGGACGGGGAAAACAGATACGCAGTATTTT.

This clonotype was counted many times. V is TRBV6-1 and J is TRBJ2-1; 7 nucleotides agree with TRBD2. The trim removed 4 bases at V and 2 bases at J, leaving 11 bases unmatched. The germline gives CDR1 MNHNS, CDR2 SASEGT. The CDR3 has 17 residues. The CDR3 is CASSAGSGATPYNEQFF. CDR3 nucleotides: TGTGCCAGCAGTGCTGGGAGCGGGGCCACCCCCTACAATGAGCAGTTCTTC.

This clonotype was seen at least ten times. This chain links TRBV20-1 with TRBJ2-3; TRBD2 might be the D (6 bases). This CDR3 is 16 amino acids long. CDR1 and CDR2 from the germline V gene are DFQATT and SNEGSKA (reference sequence). Between the trimmed V and J ends, which lost 3 bases and 0 bases, there was a span of 16 bases. The CDR3 sequence: CSASPPWRGSTDTQYF. CDR3 DNA: TGCAGTGCTAGTCCCCCCTGGCGGGGAAGCACAGATACGCAGTATTTT.

This clonotype was observed at least ten times. The rearrangement joins TRBV6-5 to TRBJ2-6; D is perhaps TRBD2 (6 bases). This CDR3 has 15 amino acids. The germline gives CDR1 MNHEY, CDR2 SVGAGI. Trimming took off 2 bases at V and 4 bases at J, with 9 bases between the two ends. CDR3 in amino acids: CASSYGGTGANVLTF. The CDR3 DNA follows: TGTGCCAGCAGTTACGGGGGGACCGGGGCCAACGTCCTGACTTTC.

This clonotype was recorded at least ten times. The CDR3 reads CASSQEGRAGSSGYTF. The CDR3 DNA sequence: TGCGCCAGCAGCCAAGAGGGCCGTGCAGGGTCGTCAGGCTACACCTTC. This chain connects TRBV4-1 to TRBJ1-2, with a possible D match to TRBD1 (5 bases). Germline CDR1 reads MGHRA; CDR2 reads YSYEKL. There are 16 residues in the CDR3. V shed 0 bases and J shed 8 bases, with 19 bases lying between them.

This clonotype occurred many times. V and J are TRBV5-4 and TRBJ1-2; D ambiguous. Trimming stripped 5 bases from V and 4 bases from J, with 12 bases between. The V gene's germline CDR1 is SGHNT and CDR2 YYREEE (reference sequence). The CDR3 consists of 13 residues. CDR3 loop: CASSSEHPYGYTF. The DNA of the CDR3 is TGTGCCAGCAGTTCTGAACACCCCTATGGCTACACCTTC. The full variable domain, its missing parts supplied by reference TRBV5-4 and TRBJ1-2, is ETGVTQSPTHLIKTRGQQVTLRCSSQSGHNTVSWYQQALGQGPQFIFQYYREEENGRGNFPPRFSGLQFPNYSSELNVNALELDDSALYLCASSSEHPYGYTFGSGTRLTVV.

This clonotype was observed a few times. A clone one base away is much larger, so this may be a read error. The chain links TRBV10-3 to TRBJ1-2; D gene ambiguous. In germline, CDR1 is ENHRY, CDR2 SYGVKD. CDR3 length equals 13 residues. CDR3 sequence: CTISELGSDGYTF. The CDR3 DNA follows: TGTACCATCAGTGAGTTGGGTTCTGATGGCTACACCTTC.